This T cell receptor beta chain was identified during a study of cytomegalovirus exposure and HLA in healthy donors. CDR1 SGHTA and CDR2 FQGNSA come from the germline V gene. This CDR3 spans 15 amino acids. V was cut by 5 bases and J by 1 base, with 15 bases left in between. Amplification used 60 Vbeta primers and 13 Jbeta primers. Here immunoSEQ multiplex PCR was the method, and the copy in TCRdb shows in-frame clones only, minus some. The sample includes 150,000 to 200,000 clones, 70% to 80% of them seen just once. In nominal health when sampled, donors likely had unrecorded immune exposures nonetheless.

Specimen: PBMCs. This chain connects TRBV7-2 to TRBJ2-7, with D hard to call. This sequence was found in a male donor in good health and CMV-seronegative. CDR3 sequence: CASSPPFGLSYEQYF. The CDR3 DNA reads as TGTGCCAGCAGCCCCCCGTTCGGTCTTTCCTACGAGCAGTACTTC.